The 29 T cell receptor beta chains below all came from one sample that was sequenced in a study of T cell repertoires in aging, cancer and after chemotherapy. Multiplex touch-down PCR with TRB-A/B primers amplified rearranged V-D-J TRB sequences. TCRdb processed the multiplex PCR reads anew with MiXCR; each CDR3 protein has one entry. This sample has about 4,000 distinct CDR3 sequences; over 20% occur once, and the top ten carry roughly 14%. The template was genomic DNA from peripheral blood, not RNA. Sequencing used blood. The receptors shown here come from a human donor with a solid tumor.

In its sample, this clonotype ranks as medium-sized (0.01 to 0.1%). The chain links TRBV5-4 to TRBJ2-5; 7 bases are a match to TRBD1. V trimming: 4 bases; J trimming: 4 bases; junction bases outside the gene matches: 4. Germline loops: CDR1 SGHNT, CDR2 YYREEE (reference sequence). The CDR3 has 13 residues. Written as DNA, the CDR3 is TGTGCCAGCAGCACCCGACAGGGAGAGACCCAGTACTTC. This codes for CASSTRQGETQYF.

Only a few counts were recorded for this clonotype. V and J are TRBV7-9 and TRBJ2-7; D is ambiguous. Germline V gene data show CDR1 as SEHNR and CDR2 as FQNEAQ (reference sequence). There are 15 residues in the CDR3. V lost 5 bases and J lost 7, with 21 bases in between. The CDR3 protein is CASSRPETGPGEQYF. In DNA form, the CDR3 reads TGTGCCAGCAGCCGTCCGGAGACTGGTCCTGGGGAGCAGTACTTC.

Relative to its sample, this clonotype is medium-sized. The rearrangement joins TRBV6-5 to TRBJ1-6, with no clear D. The CDR3 totals 14 residues. Germline CDR1 is MNHEY and CDR2 is SVGAGI. Trimming left V 4 bases short and J 7 bases short, with 11 bases between. The DNA of the CDR3 is TGTGCCAGCAGTTCGTGGGATCAAAATTCACCCCTCCACTTT. This codes for CASSSWDQNSPLHF.

This clonotype was counted once. This chain uses TRBV2 with TRBJ2-1, with 12 bases matching TRBD2. The CDR3 extends over 20 amino acids. Germline V gene sequence: CDR1 SNHLY, CDR2 FYNNEI. The J segment lost 2 bases and the V segment lost 7 bases, leaving 18 bases of the junction unmatched. CDR3 residues: CASKWSSGRALQLAYNEQFF. CDR3 in DNA: TGTGCCAGCAAATGGTCTAGCGGGAGGGCCCTGCAACTGGCCTACAATGAGCAGTTCTTC.

The chain employs TRBV25-1 and TRBJ2-3, with a weak D call TRBD1 (5 bases). Looked up from germline, CDR1 is MGHDK and CDR2 is SYGVNS. The V end lost 1 base, the J end lost 2 bases, and 7 bases lay between the germline ends. CDR3 length: 14 residues. Written as DNA, the CDR3 is TGTGCCAGCAGTGAATGGGGCGACACAGATACGCAGTATTTT. This encodes CASSEWGDTDTQYF. Using reference TRBV25-1 and TRBJ2-3 for the parts outside the CDR3, the full variable domain is EADIYQTPRYLVIGTGKKITLECSQTMGHDKMYWYQQDPGMELHLIHYSYGVNSTEKGDLSSESTVSRIRTEHFPLTLESARPSHTSQYLCASSEWGDTDTQYFGPGTRLTVL.

This clonotype rates as medium-sized (0.01 to 0.1%). V gene TRBV6-1 combines with J gene TRBJ1-1, with D possibly matching TRBD1 (6 bases). V lost 10 bases to trimming and J lost 5 bases, with 20 bases between them. The CDR3 runs 14 residues. Germline V lookup: CDR1 MNHNS, CDR2 SASEGT. CDR3 DNA: TGTGCCACTACCCAGTGGGGGGGCAGGACTGAAGCTTTCTTT. Its translation is CATTQWGGRTEAFF.

This clonotype showed up just a few times. V gene TRBV5-4 combines with J gene TRBJ1-1; 7 nucleotides line up with TRBD1. The V gene's germline CDR1 is SGHNT and CDR2 YYREEE (reference sequence). V trimming: 4 bases; J trimming: 4 bases; junction bases outside the gene matches: 10. The CDR3 loop spans 15 amino acids. The CDR3 protein is CASSGKDRVSTEAFF. The DNA for the CDR3 is TGTGCCAGCAGCGGGAAAGACAGGGTTAGCACTGAAGCTTTCTTT.

The chain combines TRBV20-1 with TRBJ2-1, with D possibly called TRBD1 or TRBD2 (5 bases each). CDR1 and CDR2 from the germline V gene are DFQATT and SNEGSKA (reference sequence). The CDR3 is made up of 15 amino acids. The V end lost 6 bases, the J end lost 0 bases, and 15 bases lay between the germline ends. CDR3 residues: CSATVGTVSYNEQFF. The CDR3 nucleotides are TGCAGTGCCACCGTCGGGACGGTCTCCTACAATGAGCAGTTCTTC.

The gene calls are TRBV12-3 or TRBV12-4 and TRBJ2-7; maybe TRBD1 (5 bases). Trimming cost V 3 bases and J 6 bases, with 12 bases left between them. The CDR3 contains 13 residues. CDR3 loop: CASSFSRVIEQYF. DNA for the CDR3: TGTGCCAGCAGTTTCAGCAGGGTAATCGAGCAGTACTTC.

Turning to this clonotype: No conserved phenylalanine or tryptophan is present at the end of the CDR3, so a read error is the likely explanation. The rearrangement joins TRBV29-1 to TRBJ1-2, with D perhaps TRBD1 (5 bases). CDR1 SQVTM and CDR2 ANQGSEA come from the germline V gene. This CDR3 is built from 13 residues. The V and J ends lost 4 bases and 4 bases respectively, with 13 bases between them. The DNA of the CDR3 is TGCAGCGTTGCTAGGGGCATTGGCTATGGCTACACCCTC. It is translated as CSVARGIGYGYTL.

The rearrangement joins TRBV5-1 to TRBJ2-7; 11 bases are shared with TRBD2. V gave up 0 bases and J gave up 2 bases; unmatched junction bases: 4. From germline, CDR1 is SGHRS and CDR2 YFSETQ. The CDR3 totals 16 residues. In DNA form, the CDR3 reads TGCGCCAGCAGCTTGGGCCTAGCGGGAGGAACCTACGAGCAGTACTTC. It is translated as CASSLGLAGGTYEQYF.

There are a few counts of this clonotype. CDR3 region: CASSLGSTDDANEQFF. CDR3 DNA: TGCGCCAGCAGCTTGGGCAGTACCGACGACGCCAATGAGCAGTTCTTC. This chain links TRBV5-1 with TRBJ2-1; D is unresolved. The V end lost 0 bases, the J end lost 6 bases, and 16 bases lay between the germline ends. The CDR3 has 16 residues. The germline V gene encodes CDR1 SGHRS and CDR2 YFSETQ.

This clonotype is classed as medium-sized. The V gene is TRBV15, the J gene TRBJ2-5; 8 bases line up with TRBD2. The J segment lost 7 bases and the V segment lost 8 bases, leaving 6 bases of the junction unmatched. Germline assignment: CDR1 LNHNV and CDR2 YYDKDF (reference sequence). This CDR3 comprises 12 residues. CDR3 region: CATALSGGTQYF. In DNA form, the CDR3 reads TGTGCCACCGCCTTGAGCGGGGGGACCCAGTACTTC.

A few counts support this clonotype. V gene TRBV20-1 combines with J gene TRBJ1-2; no reliable D call. This CDR3 is 11 amino acids long. Germline values: CDR1 DFQATT, CDR2 SNEGSKA (reference sequence). Between the trimmed V and J ends, which lost 4 bases and 0 bases, there was a span of 3 bases. The CDR3 nucleotides are TGCAGTGCTACTGCTAACTATGGCTACACCTTC. As protein: CSATANYGYTF.

This clonotype is deemed medium-sized. The chain couples TRBV6-5 to TRBJ2-3; D remains ambiguous. CDR1 and CDR2 from the germline V gene are MNHEY and SVGAGI. The CDR3 has 13 amino acids. V was pared by 1 base and J by 2 bases, with 4 bases between. The CDR3 reads CASSYYPTDTQYF. The CDR3 DNA is TGTGCCAGCAGTTACTACCCCACAGATACGCAGTATTTT.

The J gene is TRBJ1-1, the V gene TRBV29-1; TRBD1 matches at 12 bases. J was trimmed by 5 bases and V by 4 bases; bases with no gene match: 14. Germline CDR1 is SQVTM and CDR2 is ANQGSEA. This CDR3 spans 17 amino acids. The CDR3 bases are TGCAGCGTTGGGGGACAGGGGGCGCGGTTGTCGAGGACTGAAGCTTTCTTT. Translating it yields CSVGGQGARLSRTEAFF.

This clonotype is labeled medium-sized. The chain uses TRBV5-4 and TRBJ2-5, with D perhaps TRBD1 or TRBD2 (6 bases each). Germline V lookup: CDR1 SGHNT, CDR2 YYREEE (reference sequence). This CDR3 comprises 13 residues. Between the trimmed V and J ends, which lost 7 bases and 2 bases, there was a span of 12 bases. CDR3 sequence reads: CASGRGDQETQYF. The CDR3, as DNA: TGTGCCAGCGGTAGGGGGGATCAAGAGACCCAGTACTTC.

The chain uses TRBV11-2 and TRBJ2-7; TRBD1 or TRBD2 may be the D gene (5 bases each). Trimming took 0 bases from V and 11 from J, leaving 14 bases between them. CDR3 length: 13 residues. The germline V gene has CDR1 SGHAT and CDR2 FQNNGV. CDR3 in amino acids: CASSLESRDPKYF. The CDR3 nucleotides read TGTGCCAGCAGCTTAGAGAGCCGGGACCCGAAGTACTTC. The full variable domain, its missing parts supplied by reference TRBV11-2 and TRBJ2-7, is EAGVAQSPRYKIIEKRQSVAFWCNPISGHATLYWYQQILGQGPKLLIQFQNNGVVDDSQLPKDRFSAERLKGVDSTLKIQPAKLEDSAVYLCASSLESRDPKYFGPGTRLTVT.

This clonotype is medium-sized by share. V usage is TRBV19 and J usage is TRBJ2-2; possible D gene TRBD1, 6 bases. Trimming pared 7 bases from V and 4 bases from J, leaving 25 bases between. CDR1 LNHDA and CDR2 SQIVND come from the germline V gene (reference sequence). This CDR3 comprises 18 residues. In nucleotides, the CDR3 is TGTGCCAGTAATTTCAGGGGAAGTCGACCAGACAGCACCGGGGAGCTGTTTTTT. Translated, it gives CASNFRGSRPDSTGELFF.

The chain carries TRBV11-2 and TRBJ2-3; D ambiguous. The length of the CDR3 is 16 residues. Looked up from germline, CDR1 is SGHAT and CDR2 is FQNNGV. The V gene lost 4 bases and the J gene lost 0 bases, with 14 bases spanning the gap. As DNA, the CDR3 is TGTGCCAGCAGCTCCCCCGATGTTCCTAGCACAGATACGCAGTATTTT. This sequence encodes CASSSPDVPSTDTQYF. The whole variable domain, remainder taken from reference TRBV11-2 and TRBJ2-3, is EAGVAQSPRYKIIEKRQSVAFWCNPISGHATLYWYQQILGQGPKLLIQFQNNGVVDDSQLPKDRFSAERLKGVDSTLKIQPAKLEDSAVYLCASSSPDVPSTDTQYFGPGTRLTVL.

In its sample, this clonotype ranks as medium-sized. The chain employs TRBV12-3 or TRBV12-4 and TRBJ2-3; unclear D gene. The CDR3 loop spans 15 amino acids. The germline V and J ends were trimmed by 6 bases and 2 bases, with 15 bases remaining between them. CDR3 DNA: TGTGCCAGCAGCGCTCCCACCGGGTACACAGATACGCAGTATTTT. It translates to CASSAPTGYTDTQYF.

With respect to this clonotype: Given a much more abundant clone one base away, this may be a read error. The chain recombines TRBV5-4 with TRBJ2-7, with 13 bases that match TRBD2. The CDR3 extends over 16 amino acids. Germline loops: CDR1 SGHNT, CDR2 YYREEE (reference sequence). V lost 4 bases to trimming and J lost 5 bases; unmatched junction nucleotides: 9. The CDR3 DNA sequence: TGTGCCAGCAGCGAGGGACTAGCGGGACATCTAAACGAGCAGTACTTC. Amino acid sequence: CASSEGLAGHLNEQYF.

This clonotype turned up a few times. This sequence joins TRBV14 and TRBJ2-5; a weak D match, TRBD1 (5 bases). Germline values: CDR1 SGHDN, CDR2 FVKESK. CDR3 length equals 17 residues. V lost 0 bases and J lost 5, with 19 bases in between. In nucleotides, the CDR3 is TGTGCCAGCAGCCAAGACCCCCTTTCAAGGGGCGCGGAGACCCAGTACTTC. It translates to CASSQDPLSRGAETQYF.

V usage is TRBV30 and J usage is TRBJ1-2, with D tentatively TRBD1 (6 bases). Germline values: CDR1 GTSNPN, CDR2 SVGIG (reference sequence). V lost 5 bases, J lost 4 bases, and 14 bases lay in between. The CDR3 runs 13 residues. CDR3: CAWQPDSIYGYTF. DNA of the CDR3: TGTGCCTGGCAACCGGACAGTATCTATGGCTACACCTTC.

CDR3 sequence: CASSRTSRNSPLHF. As DNA, the CDR3 is TGTGCCAGCTCCAGGACCTCCCGGAATTCACCCCTCCACTTT. The chain links TRBV12-3 or TRBV12-4 to TRBJ1-6; no firm D call. CDR3 length equals 14 residues. V lost 8 bases and J lost 7, with 15 bases in between.

By sample share, this clonotype is medium-sized (0.01 to 0.1%). The chain carries TRBV18 and TRBJ2-6; D gene ambiguous. V lost 3 bases, J lost 1 base, and 7 bases lay in between. Germline CDR1 KGHSH, CDR2 LQKENI. The CDR3 loop spans 15 amino acids. CDR3 sequence reads: CASSPGPSGANVLTF. The CDR3 bases are TGTGCCAGCTCACCTGGCCCTTCTGGGGCCAACGTCCTGACTTTC.

This clonotype is medium-sized in the sample. The V gene is TRBV6-1, the J gene TRBJ1-6; D possibly corresponds to TRBD1 (5 bases). Germline assignment: CDR1 MNHNS and CDR2 SASEGT. Trimming pared 6 bases from V and 13 bases from J, leaving 10 bases between. The length of the CDR3 is 11 residues. The CDR3 DNA reads TGTGCCAGCAGGATGGGGGACCCCCTCCACTTT. Translated: CASRMGDPLHF.

This clonotype is labeled as medium-sized. This CDR3 reads CASSLQGTNTEAFF. DNA of the CDR3: TGTGCCAGCAGTTTACAAGGGACGAACACTGAAGCTTTCTTT. The gene calls are TRBV27 and TRBJ1-1; a weak D match, TRBD1 (5 bases). V dropped 2 bases and J dropped 1 base, with 8 bases sitting between them. Germline loops: CDR1 MNHEY, CDR2 SMNVEV (reference sequence). The CDR3 has 14 amino acids.

This clonotype is medium-sized by share. The rearrangement joins TRBV18 to TRBJ2-3; tentative D call: TRBD2 (6 bases). Trimming took off 3 bases at V and 5 bases at J, with 18 bases between the two ends. Germline CDR1 and CDR2: KGHSH and LQKENI. The CDR3 is made up of 16 amino acids. CDR3 protein: CASSPTGVTHGDTQYF. The CDR3 DNA follows: TGTGCCAGCTCACCTACGGGGGTTACTCACGGAGATACGCAGTATTTT.